The rows below give T cell receptor beta chains drawn from one sample of a study of blood T cell repertoires in COVID-19. TCRdb keeps only in-frame clones here, not all; method: immunoSEQ multiplex PCR. The sample carries about 120,000 clones, around 83% recorded once. Sequencing used peripheral blood. The receptors derive from a middle-aged man with acute or convalescent COVID-19. The CDR3 runs from the conserved cysteine through the conserved F or W. Fields, in order: V gene, D gene, J gene, clone size, CDR3 DNA, CDR3 protein. A D gene is named only where the DNA matches it firmly. Not all rows give a size; the values are once, few, many and, for expanded clones, a class.

v_call: TRBV30; d_call: TRBD2; j_call: TRBJ2-1; clone_size: NA; cdr3_nt: TGTGCCCTACAGCGGGGGGGTTACAATGAGCAGTTCTTC; cdr3_aa: CALQRGGYNEQFF
v_call: TRBV9; d_call: TRBD1; j_call: TRBJ1-1; clone_size: once; cdr3_nt: TGTGCCAGCAGCCGACAGGGGAACACTGAAGCTTTCTTT; cdr3_aa: CASSRQGNTEAFF
v_call: TRBV3-1/TRBV3-2; d_call: TRBD1; j_call: TRBJ1-1; clone_size: NA; cdr3_nt: TGTGCCAGCAGCCAGCTAACAGGGGGGTATTGGAACACTGAAGCTTTCTTT; cdr3_aa: CASSQLTGGYWNTEAFF
v_call: TRBV24-1; d_call: TRBD1; j_call: TRBJ2-7; clone_size: NA; cdr3_nt: TGTGCCACCAGTGATTCTAGACAGGGGCCCGACGAGCAGTACTTC; cdr3_aa: CATSDSRQGPDEQYF
v_call: TRBV6-5; d_call: NA; j_call: TRBJ2-6; clone_size: NA; cdr3_nt: TGTGCCAGCAGTTACGGGGAGTTAGGGGCCAACGTCCTGACTTTC; cdr3_aa: CASSYGELGANVLTF
v_call: TRBV5-6; d_call: TRBD1; j_call: TRBJ1-6; clone_size: NA; cdr3_nt: TGTGCCAGCAGCTTGACCCGGGACAGGTTTAATTCACCCCTCCACTTT; cdr3_aa: CASSLTRDRFNSPLHF
v_call: TRBV5-1; d_call: TRBD2; j_call: TRBJ2-3; clone_size: NA; cdr3_nt: TGCGCCAGCAGCTCATGGACTAGCGCGGGGGGCACAGATACGCAGTATTTT; cdr3_aa: CASSSWTSAGGTDTQYF
v_call: TRBV6-5; d_call: TRBD2; j_call: TRBJ2-1; clone_size: once; cdr3_nt: TGTGCCAGCAGTAAGGGACTAGCGAAGTACAATGAGCAGTTCTTC; cdr3_aa: CASSKGLAKYNEQFF
v_call: TRBV12-5; d_call: TRBD2; j_call: TRBJ2-5; clone_size: NA; cdr3_nt: TGTGCTAGTGGTTTGGGAGTGGGACTAGCAGGAGAGACCCAGTACTTC; cdr3_aa: CASGLGVGLAGETQYF
v_call: TRBV5-1; d_call: TRBD1; j_call: TRBJ1-4; clone_size: NA; cdr3_nt: TGCGCCAGCAGCTACAGGGGGGCAGGTGAAAAACTGTTTTTT; cdr3_aa: CASSYRGAGEKLFF
v_call: TRBV19; d_call: TRBD1; j_call: TRBJ1-3; clone_size: NA; cdr3_nt: TGTGCCAGTAGACAACAGGGGGCTGGAAACACCATATATTTT; cdr3_aa: CASRQQGAGNTIYF
v_call: TRBV29-1; d_call: TRBD1; j_call: TRBJ2-1; clone_size: once; cdr3_nt: TGCAGCGGGGCCCCCGACAGGGAATTTCCGTTCTTC; cdr3_aa: CSGAPDREFPFF
v_call: TRBV11-2; d_call: TRBD1; j_call: TRBJ2-5; clone_size: NA; cdr3_nt: TGTGCCAGCAGCTCTCTGGGGGGACAGGGTAACCAAGAGACCCAGTACTTC; cdr3_aa: CASSSLGGQGNQETQYF
v_call: TRBV7-8; d_call: NA; j_call: TRBJ1-5; clone_size: NA; cdr3_nt: TGTGCCAGCAGCCGGACTCAACTTTGGAATCAGCCCCAGCATTTT; cdr3_aa: CASSRTQLWNQPQHF
v_call: TRBV7-8; d_call: TRBD1; j_call: TRBJ2-7; clone_size: once; cdr3_nt: TGTGCCAGCAGCTTGGGGACAGGACAGACTACTTACGAGCAGTACTTC; cdr3_aa: CASSLGTGQTTYEQYF
v_call: TRBV21-1; d_call: NA; j_call: TRBJ1-1; clone_size: NA; cdr3_nt: TGTGCCAGCAGCAACAGGGAGGTCTCGAACACTGAAGCTTTCTTT; cdr3_aa: CASSNREVSNTEAFF
v_call: TRBV15; d_call: NA; j_call: TRBJ1-3; clone_size: NA; cdr3_nt: TGTGCCACCAGCAGAGACAGTCTAAGAGGGTTTGGAAACACCATATATTTT; cdr3_aa: CATSRDSLRGFGNTIYF
v_call: TRBV5-1; d_call: NA; j_call: TRBJ2-5; clone_size: NA; cdr3_nt: TGCGCCAGCAGCTTGGTGGGGGGACAAGAGACCCAGTACTTC; cdr3_aa: CASSLVGGQETQYF
v_call: TRBV5-1; d_call: NA; j_call: TRBJ2-7; clone_size: NA; cdr3_nt: TGCGCCAGCAGCTCGGACGTAGGAGGCTACGAGCAGTACTTC; cdr3_aa: CASSSDVGGYEQYF
v_call: TRBV6-2/TRBV6-3; d_call: NA; j_call: TRBJ1-5; clone_size: NA; cdr3_nt: TGTGCCAGCAGTTACTCTCGGAGCAGTAGCAATCAGCCCCAGCATTTT; cdr3_aa: CASSYSRSSSNQPQHF
v_call: TRBV4-2; d_call: TRBD1; j_call: TRBJ1-5; clone_size: NA; cdr3_nt: TGTGCCAGCAGCCAAGAAGGACAGGGTATAAATCAGCCCCAGCATTTT; cdr3_aa: CASSQEGQGINQPQHF
v_call: TRBV24-1; d_call: TRBD1; j_call: TRBJ2-3; clone_size: NA; cdr3_nt: TGTGCCACGGGACAGGGGAGTCTGGCGGGGGGTCGCACAGATACGCAGTATTTT; cdr3_aa: CATGQGSLAGGRTDTQYF
v_call: TRBV19; d_call: TRBD1; j_call: TRBJ1-2; clone_size: NA; cdr3_nt: TGTGCCAGTAGTACCTGGGACAGAGGGGATGGCTACACCTTC; cdr3_aa: CASSTWDRGDGYTF
v_call: TRBV3-1/TRBV3-2; d_call: NA; j_call: TRBJ2-3; clone_size: NA; cdr3_nt: TGTGCCAGCAGCCAGTGGACAGATTCTAGCACAGATACGCAGTATTTT; cdr3_aa: CASSQWTDSSTDTQYF
v_call: TRBV29-1; d_call: NA; j_call: TRBJ1-1; clone_size: NA; cdr3_nt: TGCAGCGTTCAAAGGGGACTGCCAGAAGCTTTCTTT; cdr3_aa: CSVQRGLPEAFF
v_call: TRBV30; d_call: TRBD1; j_call: TRBJ1-4; clone_size: few; cdr3_nt: TGTGCCTGGAGCAAGGGACAGATTAATGAAAAACTGTTTTTT; cdr3_aa: CAWSKGQINEKLFF